These 4 T cell receptor beta chains share one sample of origin, sequenced in a study of beta chain features in type 1 diabetes. Study outcomes and limitations: In all four CD4+ subsets, TCRB CDR3 length was significantly, moderately reduced in type 1 diabetes.

Isolated RNA was reverse transcribed in full, so expressed TCRB transcripts were sequenced. Libraries were prepared by immunoSEQ multiplex PCR; TCRdb keeps only in-frame clonotypes and omits some of them. Found here are about 260,000 clones, around 20% of them singletons; the top ten hold more than 0.025%. No cognate antigen is known for these TCRs. The material sequenced was naive CD4+ T cells from blood. The receptors shown here come from a middle-aged woman with type 1 diabetes.

As concerns this clone: Other DNA variants within this sample encode the same CDR3. The chain recombines TRBV29-1 with TRBJ1-1; TRBD1 might be the D (5 bases). The CDR3 has 12 amino acids. Germline lookup yields CDR1 SQVTM and CDR2 ANQGSEA. Trimming shortened V by 5 bases and J by 1 base, and 8 bases separated the two germline ends. The CDR3 DNA follows: TGCAGCGTTCGGCAGGGGAACACTGAAGCTTTCTTT. Its protein is CSVRQGNTEAFF. The full variable domain, rest sourced from reference TRBV29-1 and TRBJ1-1, is SAVISQKPSRDICQRGTSLTIQCQVDSQVTMMFWYRQQPGQSLTLIATANQGSEATYESGFVIDKFPISRPNLTFSTLTVSNMSPEDSSIYLCSVRQGNTEAFFGQGTRLTVV.

The sample holds a few counts of this clone. The CDR3 DNA reads TGTGCCAGCAGTACCCGGCGAAGCGGGGTAGGGGATACGCAGTATTTT. Residues: CASSTRRSGVGDTQYF. The V call is TRBV28, the J call TRBJ2-3; 7 nucleotides line up with TRBD2. This CDR3 has 16 residues. The V and J ends lost 5 bases and 6 bases, in that order; junction bases with no gene match: 14. Germline loops: CDR1 MDHEN, CDR2 SYDVKM.

A few counts support this clone. V gene TRBV11-3 combines with J gene TRBJ2-2; D is uncertain. This CDR3 has 14 residues. Germline-derived CDR1 and CDR2 are SGHNT and YENEEA. The V end was cut by 0 bases, the J end by 3 bases, with 5 bases between. DNA of the CDR3: TGTGCCAGCAGCTTAGACTATCACACCGGGGAGCTGTTTTTT. Amino acids: CASSLDYHTGELFF.

Only a few counts were recorded for this clone. This chain connects TRBV7-9 to TRBJ2-3, with D tentatively TRBD1 (5 bases). The CDR3 is 15 residues long. Germline V gene data show CDR1 as SEHNR and CDR2 as FQNEAQ (reference sequence). V gave up 0 bases and J gave up 1 base, with 8 bases separating them. CDR3 sequence (DNA): TGTGCCAGCAGCTTAGCCCAGACAGGCACAGATACGCAGTATTTT. It yields the protein CASSLAQTGTDTQYF.